The 16 T cell receptor beta chains listed next were all sequenced from one sample in a study of PD-L1 blockade in urothelial cancer. Time point given: pretreatment peripheral blood. Sequencing used immunoSEQ multiplex PCR; TCRdb keeps in-frame clones, though not all of them. Among about 55,000 clones listed, roughly four fifths were seen once. The sequences come from PBMCs, collected around atezolizumab (anti-PD-L1) treatment. These receptors were obtained from a man aged 65 to 85 with urothelial cancer.

This chain joins TRBV7-6 and TRBJ2-2, with D possibly matching TRBD2 (6 bases). This CDR3 contains 16 residues. Germline V gene sequence: CDR1 SGHVS, CDR2 FNYEAQ. The V end lost 5 bases, the J end lost 7 bases, and 20 bases lay between the germline ends. The CDR3 nucleotides are TGTGCCAGCAGCCCCTCTGGGACTCCTCCAGTCGGGGAGCTGTTTTTT. Amino acids: CASSPSGTPPVGELFF.

Written as DNA, the CDR3 is TGTGCCAGTAGTATCACTCACTACAATGAGCAGTTCTTC. Protein sequence: CASSITHYNEQFF. The chain has TRBV19 and TRBJ2-1; D gene unclear. The length of the CDR3 is 13 residues. CDR1 and CDR2 from the germline V gene are LNHDA and SQIVND (reference sequence). The V end was cut by 3 bases, the J end by 3 bases, with 6 bases between. The entire variable domain, with the rest obtained from reference TRBV19 and TRBJ2-1, is as follows: DGGITQSPKYLFRKEGQNVTLSCEQNLNHDAMYWYRQDPGQGLRLIYYSQIVNDFQKGDIAEGYSVSREKKESFPLTVTSAQKNPTAFYLCASSITHYNEQFFGPGTRLTVL.

The gene calls are TRBV6-6 and TRBJ1-1; D is undetermined. V lost 2 bases and J 7 bases, leaving 8 bases between the germline ends. This CDR3 comprises 12 residues. Germline V CDR1 and CDR2: MNHNY, SVGAGI (reference sequence). The CDR3 nucleotides are TGTGCCAGCAGTTACGCCCTAGATGAAGCTTTCTTT. Translated: CASSYALDEAFF.

V is TRBV5-1 and J is TRBJ2-5; possible D gene TRBD1, 6 bases. V was shortened by 0 bases and J by 3 bases, with 15 bases between the two germline ends. The CDR3 has 16 amino acids. Per germline, CDR1 SGHRS and CDR2 YFSETQ. The CDR3 DNA is TGCGCCAGCAGCTTGGCCGAGCGGACAGCAAAAGAGACCCAGTACTTC. Residues: CASSLAERTAKETQYF.

The chain has TRBV19 and TRBJ1-2; 7 bases agree with TRBD1. The junction had 12 bases not matched to a gene; V was cut back by 10 bases and J by 4 bases. Germline assignment: CDR1 LNHDA and CDR2 SQIVND (reference sequence). The CDR3 runs 14 residues. CDR3 protein: CATQRDRAGYGYTF. The CDR3 nucleotides read TGTGCCACCCAGAGAGACAGGGCGGGCTATGGCTACACCTTC.

The chain links TRBV19 to TRBJ2-2, with 10 nucleotides matching TRBD1. Looked up from germline, CDR1 is LNHDA and CDR2 is SQIVND (reference sequence). The length of the CDR3 is 14 residues. V lost 8 bases, J lost 3 bases, and 3 bases stayed unmatched. The CDR3 DNA follows: TGTGCCAGTGGGGACAGGGGTGACACCGGGGAGCTGTTTTTT. It codes for CASGDRGDTGELFF.

The rearrangement uses TRBV30 and TRBJ2-7; a possible D gene is TRBD2 (6 bases). Germline-derived CDR1 and CDR2 are GTSNPN and SVGIG (reference sequence). This CDR3 is built from 12 residues. Trimming took off 8 bases at V and 6 bases at J, with 17 bases between the two ends. The CDR3 DNA is TGTGCCGGACCGGGACTCCCGCTCGAGCAGTACTTC. As protein: CAGPGLPLEQYF.

The chain has TRBV30 and TRBJ1-3; D is uncertain. CDR1 GTSNPN and CDR2 SVGIG come from the germline V gene (reference sequence). V was clipped by 4 bases and J by 0 bases, with 4 bases between them. CDR3 size: 12 residues. The CDR3 DNA reads TGTGCCTGGACTTCCTCTGGAAACACCATATATTTT. This sequence encodes CAWTSSGNTIYF.

This rearrangement joins TRBV28 to TRBJ1-3; D gene unclear. CDR1 and CDR2 from the germline V gene are MDHEN and SYDVKM. V was trimmed by 5 bases and J by 0 bases, leaving 17 bases between them. CDR3 length: 17 residues. The CDR3 here is CASSPPGRPSSGNTIYF. The DNA for the CDR3 is TGTGCCAGCAGTCCCCCGGGGAGGCCAAGCTCTGGAAACACCATATATTTT.

The chain joins TRBV6-1 to TRBJ2-7; TRBD2 agrees at 11 bases. The CDR3 extends over 15 amino acids. CDR1 is MNHNS, CDR2 SASEGT, per germline. The J segment lost 3 bases and the V segment lost 5 bases, leaving 6 bases of the junction unmatched. Here the CDR3 DNA reads TGTGCCAGCAGTAAGGGGACTAGCGGTTTCTACGAGCAGTACTTC. Amino acids: CASSKGTSGFYEQYF.

The V call is TRBV6-4, the J call TRBJ2-2; D is perhaps TRBD1 (5 bases). The CDR3 has 14 amino acids. Trimming took 4 bases from V and 3 from J, leaving 9 bases between them. CDR1 is MRHNA, CDR2 SNTAGT, per germline. For the CDR3, the DNA is TGTGCCAGCAGTGTAGTACAGGACACCGGGGAGCTGTTTTTT. Its translation: CASSVVQDTGELFF.

This clone was observed a few times. This sequence joins TRBV7-9 and TRBJ2-7; 7 nucleotides agree with TRBD1. Per the germline V gene, CDR1 is SEHNR and CDR2 is FQNEAQ (reference sequence). The CDR3 consists of 14 residues. J was trimmed by 5 bases and V by 5 bases; bases with no gene match: 9. The CDR3 nucleotides are TGTGCCAGCAGCCTCGGGACAGCAGGTGACGAGCAGTACTTC. Its protein is CASSLGTAGDEQYF.

This chain joins TRBV15 and TRBJ2-7; 8 nucleotides match TRBD2. CDR1 and CDR2 (germline): LNHNV, YYDKDF (reference sequence). The trim removed 1 base at V and 5 bases at J, leaving 10 bases unmatched. The CDR3 loop spans 16 amino acids. CDR3 amino acids: CATSRARGGPRDEQYF. CDR3 in DNA: TGTGCCACCAGCAGAGCACGGGGGGGCCCCCGGGACGAGCAGTACTTC. The full variable domain, completed using reference TRBV15 and TRBJ2-7, is DAMVIQNPRYQVTQFGKPVTLSCSQTLNHNVMYWYQQKSSQAPKLLFHYYDKDFNNEADTPDNFQSRRPNTSFCFLDIRSPGLGDTAMYLCATSRARGGPRDEQYFGPGTRLTVT.

This clone was detected once. The V gene is TRBV28, the J gene TRBJ1-1; possibly TRBD1 for D (6 bases). The V and J ends lost 1 base and 4 bases respectively, with 10 bases between them. This CDR3 region has 14 residues. From germline, CDR1 is MDHEN and CDR2 SYDVKM. The CDR3 sequence is CASSLLGGGTEAFF. For the CDR3, the DNA is TGTGCCAGCAGTTTATTGGGAGGGGGCACTGAAGCTTTCTTT.

The chain is built from TRBV5-1 and TRBJ2-7; possibly TRBD1 for D (6 bases). CDR3 length: 12 amino acids. CDR1 is SGHRS, CDR2 YFSETQ, per germline. The V end lost 6 bases, the J end lost 3 bases, and 10 bases lay between the germline ends. CDR3 nucleotides: TGCGCCAGCATACTGACAGGCTACGAGCAGTACTTC. It encodes CASILTGYEQYF. The whole variable domain, filled in from reference TRBV5-1 and TRBJ2-7, reads KAGVTQTPRYLIKTRGQQVTLSCSPISGHRSVSWYQQTPGQGLQFLFEYFSETQRNKGNFPGRFSGRQFSNSRSEMNVSTLELGDSALYLCASILTGYEQYFGPGTRLTVT.

The chain couples TRBV5-5 to TRBJ1-4; 8 nucleotides match TRBD1. The V segment lost 0 bases and the J segment 12 bases; nucleotides outside the gene matches: 7. The CDR3 contains 14 residues. Germline CDR1 and CDR2: SGHKS and YYEKEE (reference sequence). The CDR3 bases are TGTGCCAGCAGCTTGGCGACAGGGGTGGTACAACTGTTTTTT. It yields the protein CASSLATGVVQLFF.